A single sample gave rise to the 7 T cell receptor beta chains below, sequenced in a study of blood T cell repertoires in COVID-19. The assay was immunoSEQ multiplex PCR, and TCRdb's table has in-frame clones only and misses some. The repertoire consists of 300,000 to 400,000 clones, with roughly nine tenths occurring once and the leading ten covering about 1%. The sample consisted of PBMCs or T cells enriched from blood (not recorded which). The receptor set was obtained from a man aged 18 to 29 who had recovered from COVID-19.

This chain joins TRBV4-2 and TRBJ2-7; 11 bases map to TRBD1. V lost 1 base, J lost 6 bases, and 5 bases stayed unmatched. This CDR3 has 15 residues. Germline CDR1 is LGHNA and CDR2 is YNFKEQ. CDR3 amino acids: CASSQGWTGGFEQYF. DNA for the CDR3: TGTGCCAGCAGCCAAGGGTGGACAGGGGGCTTCGAGCAGTACTTC.

The rearrangement links TRBV19 to TRBJ2-5, with a tentative D call TRBD1 (6 bases). Trimming cost V 5 bases and J 4 bases, with 17 bases left between them. This CDR3 has 15 residues. Per germline, CDR1 LNHDA and CDR2 SQIVND (reference sequence). CDR3 bases: TGTGCCAGTAGTCCAACCGACAGGCCGAGAGAGACCCAGTACTTC. Translating gives CASSPTDRPRETQYF.

This chain links TRBV18 with TRBJ1-3, with D possibly being TRBD1 (5 bases). Trimming stripped 3 bases from V and 3 bases from J, with 9 bases between. The CDR3 runs 14 residues. Germline loops: CDR1 KGHSH, CDR2 LQKENI. The CDR3 DNA sequence: TGTGCCAGCTCACCTCAGGGCGGTGGAAACACCATATATTTT. This encodes CASSPQGGGNTIYF.

The rearrangement links TRBV7-9 to TRBJ1-2; D unresolved. Germline-derived CDR1 and CDR2 are SEHNR and FQNEAQ (reference sequence). This CDR3 has 13 amino acids. With 1 base removed from V and 2 bases from J, the gap between germline ends came to 5 bases. The DNA of the CDR3 is TGTGCCAGCAGCTTAGACAGCAACTATGGCTACACCTTC. The encoded protein is CASSLDSNYGYTF.

Points on this clone: Other DNA sequences within the sample encode an identical CDR3. The chain carries TRBV3-1 (or the pseudogene TRBV3-2) and TRBJ1-5; D unclear. Deletions cut 0 bases from V and 7 bases from J, with 7 bases between. Germline V gene sequence: CDR1 LGHDT, CDR2 YNNKEL (reference sequence). The CDR3 sequence is 13 residues long. CDR3: CASSQDRAQPQHF. The CDR3 DNA sequence: TGTGCCAGCAGCCAAGATCGAGCCCAGCCCCAGCATTTT.

The genes are TRBV3-1 (or the pseudogene TRBV3-2) and TRBJ2-5; 15 nucleotides agree with TRBD2. In germline, CDR1 is LGHDT, CDR2 YNNKEL (reference sequence). V was pared by 7 bases and J by 2 bases, with 5 bases of the junction left unmatched. This CDR3 has 16 amino acids. The CDR3 nucleotides read TGTGCCAGCAACTTGGGACTAGCGGGGGGACAAGAGACCCAGTACTTC. Translating gives CASNLGLAGGQETQYF.

The chain joins TRBV27 to TRBJ2-4, with TRBD1 as a possible D gene (5 bases). V shed 0 bases and J shed 1 base, with 13 bases lying between them. The CDR3 is 17 residues long. CDR1 and CDR2 from the germline V gene are MNHEY and SMNVEV (reference sequence). CDR3 sequence (DNA): TGTGCCAGCAGTTTATCTGGGGCAATCGGGGCCAAAAACATTCAGTACTTC. Translating gives CASSLSGAIGAKNIQYF.